The 32 T cell receptor beta chains in this list originate from one sample, sequenced in a study of persistence of HIV-infected CD4 T cells. Sequencing used immunoSEQ version 4 in survey mode. Repertoires were generated with immunoSEQ multiplex PCR, while TCRdb's copy carries only in-frame clones and drops some. The data contain some 30,000 clones, more than 75% of them singletons. Cells were stimulated with CMV-infected fibroblast lysates at 8.5 to 10 ug/mL. CD40L/CD69 double-negative CD45RO-high memory CD4+ T cells were collected. Which antigens these TCRs recognize remains unknown. Sample: CD4+ T cells sorted from PBMCs after roughly 19-hour stimulation, taken from a patient who received antiretroviral therapy. The receptor source for this set is an adult woman with HIV who was CMV-seropositive.

This clone was counted between two and nine times. This chain joins TRBV2 and TRBJ1-1; D remains unclear. Germline CDR1 SNHLY, CDR2 FYNNEI. This CDR3 spans 14 amino acids. Trimming pared 2 bases from V and 4 bases from J, leaving 11 bases between. CDR3 bases: TGTGCCAGCAGTGAATTCCGGGGTGTCACTGAAGCTTTCTTT. Translation: CASSEFRGVTEAFF.

The rearrangement uses TRBV5-1 and TRBJ2-3, with D perhaps being TRBD1 or TRBD2 (5 bases each). V was trimmed by 0 bases and J by 4 bases, leaving 15 bases between them. The CDR3 extends over 16 amino acids. Germline CDR1 and CDR2: SGHRS and YFSETQ. CDR3 in DNA: TGCGCCAGCAGCTTGGTGATAGGCCTGGGGGCAGATACGCAGTATTTT. Protein product: CASSLVIGLGADTQYF. Using reference TRBV5-1 and TRBJ2-3 for the parts outside the CDR3, the full variable domain is KAGVTQTPRYLIKTRGQQVTLSCSPISGHRSVSWYQQTPGQGLQFLFEYFSETQRNKGNFPGRFSGRQFSNSRSEMNVSTLELGDSALYLCASSLVIGLGADTQYFGPGTRLTVL.

The rearrangement uses TRBV6-5 and TRBJ1-3; 7 positions agree with TRBD1. Trimming at V came to 8 bases and at J to 2 bases, leaving 6 bases not matched to a gene. The CDR3 has 14 residues. Germline V gene sequence: CDR1 MNHEY, CDR2 SVGAGI. CDR3 sequence: CASADRATGNTIYF. In nucleotides, the CDR3 is TGTGCCAGCGCAGACAGGGCAACTGGAAACACCATATATTTT.

The chain recombines TRBV7-6 with TRBJ2-3, with no clear D. Looked up from germline, CDR1 is SGHVS and CDR2 is FNYEAQ. This CDR3 spans 14 amino acids. V shed 1 base and J shed 0 bases, with 5 bases lying between them. The CDR3 nucleotides are TGTGCCAGCAGCTTAGGTCCCAGCACAGATACGCAGTATTTT. The encoded protein is CASSLGPSTDTQYF. The full variable domain, completed using reference TRBV7-6 and TRBJ2-3, is GAGVSQSPRYKVTKRGQDVALRCDPISGHVSLYWYRQALGQGPEFLTYFNYEAQQDKSGLPNDRFSAERPEGSISTLTIQRTEQRDSAMYRCASSLGPSTDTQYFGPGTRLTVL.

The rearrangement uses TRBV10-3 and TRBJ2-5, with 9 bases lining up with TRBD2. Germline lookup yields CDR1 ENHRY and CDR2 SYGVKD. This CDR3 spans 14 amino acids. V was pared by 10 bases and J by 5 bases, with 11 bases of the junction left unmatched. CDR3 sequence: CATAGGLARETQYF. Written as DNA, the CDR3 is TGTGCCACGGCTGGAGGACTAGCGAGGGAGACCCAGTACTTC.

This clone was counted a single time. An end of the junction does not agree with germline; a read error may underlie this. The V gene is TRBV2, the J gene TRBJ1-2, with 8 bases matching TRBD1. The CDR3 loop spans 13 amino acids. CDR1 SNHLY and CDR2 FYNNEI come from the germline V gene. CDR3 region: CASSPGGPPKGSF. CDR3 DNA: TGTGCCAGCAGCCCAGGGGGCCCTCCCAAGGGAAGCTTC.

This chain connects TRBV24-1 to TRBJ2-2; D is ambiguous. The V gene's germline CDR1 is KGHDR and CDR2 SFDVKD. The CDR3 has 17 amino acids. V gave up 3 bases and J gave up 1 base, with 14 bases separating them. For the CDR3, the DNA is TGTGCCACCAGTGATAGCCTCTTGGCGCAGAACACCGGGGAGCTGTTTTTT. This translates into CATSDSLLAQNTGELFF.

The rearrangement joins TRBV23-1 to TRBJ1-1, with D uncertain. TRBV23-1 falls under the ORF class, with uncertain function. Trimming took 2 bases from V and 1 from J, leaving 14 bases between them. The CDR3 has 16 amino acids. DNA of the CDR3: TGCGCCAGCAGTCAAGTATTGGCGCACCAGAACACTGAAGCTTTCTTT. Protein: CASSQVLAHQNTEAFF.

The table lists this clone with a few counts. The J gene is TRBJ1-5, the V gene TRBV2; D is perhaps TRBD1 (6 bases). The V end lost 6 bases, the J end lost 9 bases, and 36 bases lay between the germline ends. The CDR3 contains 20 residues. Looked up from germline, CDR1 is SNHLY and CDR2 is FYNNEI. The CDR3 loop is CASSAMNPAVLRRGVRPQHF. The DNA of the CDR3 is TGTGCCAGCAGCGCTATGAACCCGGCGGTTCTTAGGAGGGGGGTAAGGCCCCAGCATTTT.

The chain uses TRBV11-2 and TRBJ1-1, with 9 bases that match TRBD1. The V gene end was trimmed by 1 base and the J gene end by 5 bases; junction bases not matched to a gene: 5. The germline V gene encodes CDR1 SGHAT and CDR2 FQNNGV. The CDR3 is made up of 15 amino acids. CDR3 in DNA: TGTGCCAGCAGCTTAGTTGGGACAGGGCGGACTGAAGCTTTCTTT. Protein: CASSLVGTGRTEAFF.

The rearrangement links TRBV3-1 (or the pseudogene TRBV3-2) to TRBJ1-6, with D uncertain. Trimming stripped 5 bases from V and 7 bases from J, with 12 bases between. Germline V gives CDR1 LGHDT, CDR2 YNNKEL (reference sequence). The CDR3 covers 14 residues. The CDR3 here is CASSNRARNSPLHF. The CDR3 DNA reads as TGTGCCAGCAGCAACCGGGCCAGAAATTCACCCCTCCACTTT.

The CDR3 DNA sequence: TGTGCCAGCACCCCCTTTAGGGATTCACCCCTCCACTTT. Its protein product is CASTPFRDSPLHF. The rearrangement uses TRBV12-3 or TRBV12-4 and TRBJ1-6; D is uncertain. The CDR3 has 13 residues. Trimming removed 7 bases from V and 8 bases from J, with 12 bases in between.

The chain joins TRBV14 to TRBJ2-2; 8 nucleotides match TRBD2. CDR3 size: 17 residues. CDR1 is SGHDN and CDR2 is FVKESK in the germline V gene. With V trimmed by 3 bases and J by 4 bases, 10 bases remained unmatched. CDR3: CASSHLPGGPSTGELFF. The CDR3 region has the DNA TGTGCCAGCAGCCACCTACCGGGGGGGCCTAGCACCGGGGAGCTGTTTTTT.

This sequence joins TRBV7-6 and TRBJ1-2, with no clear D. The germline V and J ends were trimmed by 5 bases and 2 bases, with 12 bases remaining between them. The germline V gene encodes CDR1 SGHVS and CDR2 FNYEAQ. This CDR3 is built from 14 residues. DNA for the CDR3: TGTGCCAGCAGCCCTTCGCCAGAGAACTATGGCTACACCTTC. The encoded protein is CASSPSPENYGYTF.

The chain recombines TRBV18 with TRBJ1-1; no clear D. The germline V gene encodes CDR1 KGHSH and CDR2 LQKENI. The CDR3 has 12 amino acids. Trimming took off 3 bases at V and 11 bases at J, with 13 bases between the two ends. In DNA form, the CDR3 reads TGTGCCAGCTCACCCTCGGACCTGGGCGCTTTCTTT. This translates into CASSPSDLGAFF.

The chain uses TRBV29-1 and TRBJ1-1, with a tentative D call TRBD1 (6 bases). Germline CDR1 reads SQVTM; CDR2 reads ANQGSEA. Trimming took 5 bases from V and 6 from J, leaving 16 bases between them. The CDR3 totals 13 residues. Here the CDR3 reads CSVYRDRGAEAFF. Written as DNA, the CDR3 is TGCAGCGTTTACAGGGACCGAGGGGCTGAAGCTTTCTTT.

The chain joins TRBV7-3 to TRBJ2-5, with D perhaps matching TRBD1 (6 bases). V was clipped by 6 bases and J by 3 bases, with 11 bases between them. Germline loops: CDR1 SGHTA, CDR2 FQGTGA. The CDR3 extends over 13 amino acids. CDR3 sequence reads: CASSRSGEETQYF. The CDR3 DNA sequence: TGTGCCAGCAGTCGGTCAGGGGAAGAGACCCAGTACTTC.

The chain combines TRBV11-2 with TRBJ2-2; D perhaps matches TRBD1 (5 bases). Germline V gives CDR1 SGHAT, CDR2 FQNNGV. The CDR3 sequence is 18 residues long. The germline V and J ends were trimmed by 5 bases and 4 bases, with 23 bases remaining between them. This CDR3 reads CASSGRTVRAPVTGELFF. The DNA of the CDR3 is TGTGCCAGCAGCGGACGGACCGTCAGGGCCCCTGTCACCGGGGAGCTGTTTTTT.

The chain combines TRBV9 with TRBJ2-5, with 8 nucleotides matching TRBD2. The V gene end was trimmed by 4 bases and the J gene end by 4 bases; junction bases not matched to a gene: 9. This CDR3 contains 15 residues. CDR1 SGDLS and CDR2 YYNGEE come from the germline V gene. CDR3 region: CASSPSWAGGETQYF. In nucleotides, the CDR3 is TGTGCCAGCAGCCCCTCTTGGGCGGGGGGAGAGACCCAGTACTTC.

The J gene is TRBJ2-1, the V gene TRBV6-5, with D perhaps TRBD2 (6 bases). The germline V gene has CDR1 MNHEY and CDR2 SVGAGI. The CDR3 runs to 14 residues. Deletions cut 7 bases from V and 5 bases from J, with 15 bases between. The CDR3 loop reads CASTKDWGDNEQFF. The CDR3 DNA follows: TGTGCCAGCACTAAAGATTGGGGGGACAATGAGCAGTTCTTC.

This clone was seen a few times. The CDR3 DNA sequence: TGTGCCAGCAGCCCTCAGGCGAACACTGAAGCTTTCTTT. The encoded protein is CASSPQANTEAFF. The J gene is TRBJ1-1, the V gene TRBV7-3; D not certain. From germline, CDR1 is SGHTA and CDR2 FQGTGA. This CDR3 comprises 13 residues. Trimming took off 5 bases at V and 1 base at J, with 8 bases between the two ends.

In its sample, this clone was seen once. The chain is built from TRBV19 and TRBJ2-7, with 9 bases that match TRBD1. Germline V gene sequence: CDR1 LNHDA, CDR2 SQIVND (reference sequence). The CDR3 runs to 15 residues. With 5 bases clipped from V and 4 bases from J, the junction kept 9 bases outside the gene matches. The CDR3 DNA follows: TGTGCCAGTAGTCCCCGACAGGGGGTTCAATACGAGCAGTACTTC. The encoded protein is CASSPRQGVQYEQYF.

The V call is TRBV7-3, the J call TRBJ2-1; the match to TRBD2 covers 7 bases. CDR1 SGHTA and CDR2 FQGTGA come from the germline V gene. The V segment lost 3 bases and the J segment 5 bases; nucleotides outside the gene matches: 10. The CDR3 runs to 16 residues. The CDR3 is CASSFLPGLGNNEQFF. In nucleotides, the CDR3 is TGTGCCAGCAGCTTCCTCCCCGGACTAGGGAACAATGAGCAGTTCTTC.

This clone was observed a few times. The gene calls are TRBV30 and TRBJ1-3; D is undetermined. In germline, CDR1 is GTSNPN, CDR2 SVGIG (reference sequence). Trimming cost V 4 bases and J 0 bases, with 7 bases left between them. The CDR3 totals 13 residues. The CDR3 DNA sequence: TGTGCCTGGAAGCAGTCCTCTGGAAACACCATATATTTT. Translation: CAWKQSSGNTIYF.

J is TRBJ2-4 and V is TRBV7-8; D might be TRBD1 or TRBD2, each matching 6 bases. Germline V gene lookup returns CDR1 SGHVS and CDR2 FQNEAQ. Trimming took 1 base from V and 0 from J, leaving 10 bases between them. This CDR3 is built from 16 residues. CDR3 nucleotides: TGTGCCAGCAGCTTAGGGGGGGCACGAGCCAAAAACATTCAGTACTTC. Encoded protein: CASSLGGARAKNIQYF.

This chain uses TRBV30 with TRBJ1-1, with D tentatively TRBD1 (6 bases). V gave up 2 bases and J gave up 11 bases, with 12 bases separating them. From germline, CDR1 is GTSNPN and CDR2 SVGIG (reference sequence). This CDR3 region has 11 residues. CDR3 nucleotide sequence: TGTGCCTGGAGTCACAGGGATTTGGCTTTCTTT. This codes for CAWSHRDLAFF.

The J gene is TRBJ2-7, the V gene TRBV5-1, with D maybe TRBD1 (6 bases). V lost 4 bases to trimming and J lost 4 bases, with 21 bases between them. CDR1 and CDR2 (germline): SGHRS, YFSETQ. The CDR3 is 16 amino acids. The CDR3 bases are TGCGCCAGCAGCCCTAGAGCAGCAGGGGTTATTTACGAGCAGTACTTC. Its translation: CASSPRAAGVIYEQYF.

The chain carries TRBV10-2 and TRBJ1-1; D is possibly TRBD1 (5 bases). This CDR3 spans 13 amino acids. Germline V gives CDR1 WSHSY, CDR2 SAAADI. Trimming stripped 8 bases from V and 4 bases from J, with 14 bases between. The DNA of the CDR3 is TGCGCCAGCGGGACTTTTGGAGCCACTGAAGCTTTCTTT. The encoded protein is CASGTFGATEAFF.

This clone was observed a few times. The V and J genes are TRBV2 and TRBJ1-3; D is undetermined. The CDR3 covers 13 residues. V was cut by 9 bases and J by 0 bases, with 9 bases left in between. Germline V gene data show CDR1 as SNHLY and CDR2 as FYNNEI. CDR3 loop: CARRRGSGNTIYF. The CDR3 DNA reads as TGTGCCAGAAGACGGGGCTCTGGAAACACCATATATTTT.

The genes are TRBV30 and TRBJ2-3, with a possible D match to TRBD1 (5 bases). This CDR3 region has 15 residues. Trimming took off 5 bases at V and 0 bases at J, with 15 bases between the two ends. Germline CDR1 and CDR2: GTSNPN and SVGIG (reference sequence). CDR3: CAWLPTGPSTDTQYF. The DNA of the CDR3 is TGTGCCTGGCTTCCAACAGGTCCCAGCACAGATACGCAGTATTTT.

J is TRBJ1-2 and V is TRBV3-1 (or the pseudogene TRBV3-2), with TRBD1 matching over 7 bases. This CDR3 comprises 14 residues. The J segment lost 7 bases and the V segment lost 3 bases, leaving 8 bases of the junction unmatched. CDR1 is LGHDT and CDR2 is YNNKEL in the germline V gene (reference sequence). In DNA form, the CDR3 reads TGTGCCAGCAGCCAGGGACAGATTCGTCCTGGCTACACCTTC. Translating it yields CASSQGQIRPGYTF.

The chain employs TRBV28 and TRBJ1-2; TRBD1 agrees at 7 bases. In germline, CDR1 is MDHEN, CDR2 SYDVKM. Germline trimming cut 7 bases from V and 5 bases from J; bases unmatched to any gene: 4. The CDR3 runs to 12 residues. CDR3 residues: CASNRGYYGYTF. The CDR3 coding sequence is TGTGCCAGCAACAGGGGATATTATGGCTACACCTTC.